A selection of T cell receptor beta chains follows, all from one sample in a study of response to subunit inactivated influenza vaccine. TCRdb used MiXCR to reprocess the RT-PCR reads, holding one entry per CDR3 protein. The sample lists roughly 570,000 distinct CDR3 sequences, roughly 15% occurring once. The specimen comprised PBMCs from blood, sampled roughly 13 days after vaccination. These receptor sequences come from a man between 50 and 59 years old who received an inactivated influenza vaccine. CDR3s include the opening cysteine and the closing phenylalanine or tryptophan. Fields, in order: clone size, J gene, D gene, V gene, CDR3 protein, CDR3 DNA. D genes are given only for firm matches. Clone size appears in some rows only: once, few, many, or a class for an expanded clone.

>many|TRBJ1-1|NA|TRBV4-3
CASSQGSGRGNTEAFF
TGCGCCAGCAGCCAGGGGTCGGGTCGGGGGAACACTGAAGCTTTCTTT
>NA|TRBJ2-1|NA|TRBV6-1
CASSEGEIFEQFF
TGTGCCAGCAGTGAAGGCGAGATCTTTGAGCAGTTCTTC
>NA|TRBJ2-1|NA|TRBV11-2
CASSSTRLGLSSYNEQFF
TGTGCCAGCAGCTCCACCCGATTGGGGTTGAGCTCCTACAATGAGCAGTTCTTC
>few|TRBJ2-1|NA|TRBV12-3/TRBV12-4
CASSYGANEQFF
TGTGCCAGCAGTTATGGGGCCAATGAGCAGTTCTTC
>NA|TRBJ1-2|NA|TRBV3-1
CASSQGHNYGYTF
TGTGCCAGCAGCCAAGGACACAACTATGGCTACACCTTC
>NA|TRBJ2-7|NA|TRBV7-2
CASSLLPFYEQYF
TGTGCCAGCAGCCTCCTCCCTTTCTACGAGCAGTACTTC
>NA|TRBJ2-7|NA|TRBV14
CASSQDPRGEQYF
TGTGCCAGCAGCCAAGATCCCAGGGGCGAGCAGTACTTC
>few|TRBJ2-5|TRBD2|TRBV25-1
CASSERDGPSGRVGETQYF
TGTGCCAGCAGTGAAAGGGACGGTCCTAGCGGGAGGGTTGGAGAGACCCAGTACTTC
>NA|TRBJ2-5|TRBD1|TRBV20-1
CSVTYRDRGRETQYF
TGCAGTGTTACGTACCGGGACAGGGGAAGAGAGACCCAGTACTTC
>few|TRBJ1-6|TRBD1|TRBV20-1
CSARQPGQGISPLHF
TGCAGTGCTAGACAACCTGGACAGGGAATTTCACCCCTCCACTTT
>NA|TRBJ2-5|NA|TRBV6-2/TRBV6-3
CASSHQEETQYF
TGTGCCAGCAGCCACCAGGAAGAGACCCAGTACTTC
>NA|TRBJ2-5|NA|TRBV19
CASSIPRLWGETQYF
TGTGCCAGTAGTATCCCCCGCCTGTGGGGAGAGACCCAGTACTTC
>few|TRBJ2-3|NA|TRBV5-1
CASSFLRGGGTDTQYF
TGCGCCAGCAGCTTTCTTCGCGGAGGAGGCACAGATACGCAGTATTTT
>NA|TRBJ2-1|TRBD1|TRBV15
CATSRGQGIYNEQFF
TGTGCCACCAGCAGAGGACAGGGAATCTACAATGAGCAGTTCTTC
>many|TRBJ2-1|TRBD2|TRBV5-1
CASSLDTSGTNEQFF
TGCGCCAGCAGCTTGGACACTAGCGGGACCAATGAGCAGTTCTTC
>few|TRBJ2-5|TRBD2|TRBV9
CASSATSGSPETQYF
TGTGCCAGCAGCGCAACCAGCGGGAGTCCAGAGACCCAGTACTTC
>NA|TRBJ2-7|NA|TRBV29-1
CSVATPSSYEQYF
TGCAGCGTTGCTACACCCTCCTCCTACGAGCAGTACTTC
>NA|TRBJ2-4|NA|TRBV4-3
CASSQDFDFLLAKNIQYF
TGCGCCAGCAGCCAAGATTTCGACTTTCTCCTAGCCAAAAACATTCAGTACTTC